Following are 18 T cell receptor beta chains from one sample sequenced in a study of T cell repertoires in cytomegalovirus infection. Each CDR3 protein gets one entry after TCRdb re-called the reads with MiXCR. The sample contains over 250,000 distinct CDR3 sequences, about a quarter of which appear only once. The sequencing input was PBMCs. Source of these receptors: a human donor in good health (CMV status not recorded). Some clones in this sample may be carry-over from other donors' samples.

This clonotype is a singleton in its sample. The CDR3: CASSKRQGASNSRTQYF. In DNA form, the CDR3 reads TGTGCCAGCAGCAAGAGACAGGGGGCTTCTAATTCGCGGACGCAGTATTTT. The rearrangement joins TRBV7-2 to TRBJ2-3; the match to TRBD1 covers 10 bases. V gave up 5 bases and J gave up 9 bases; unmatched junction bases: 17. CDR3 length: 17 residues. Germline CDR1 reads SGHTA; CDR2 reads FQGNSA.

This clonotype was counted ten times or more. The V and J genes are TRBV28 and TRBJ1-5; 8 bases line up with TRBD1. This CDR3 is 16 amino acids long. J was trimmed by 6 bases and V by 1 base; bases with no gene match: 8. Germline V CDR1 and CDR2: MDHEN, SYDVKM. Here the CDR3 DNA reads TGTGCCAGCAGTTTATCCACAGGGGGTGAGGGTCAGCCCCAGCATTTT. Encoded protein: CASSLSTGGEGQPQHF.

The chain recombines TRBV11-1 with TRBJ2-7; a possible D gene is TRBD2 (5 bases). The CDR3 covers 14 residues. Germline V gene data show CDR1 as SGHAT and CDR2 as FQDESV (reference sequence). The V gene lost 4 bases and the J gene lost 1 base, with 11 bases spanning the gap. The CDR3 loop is CASSSRRDSYEQYF. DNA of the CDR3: TGTGCCAGCAGCTCACGCCGGGATTCCTACGAGCAGTACTTC.

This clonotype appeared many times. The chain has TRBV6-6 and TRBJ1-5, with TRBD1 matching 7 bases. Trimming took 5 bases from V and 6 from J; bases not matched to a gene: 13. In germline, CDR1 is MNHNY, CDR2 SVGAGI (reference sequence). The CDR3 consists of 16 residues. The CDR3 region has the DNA TGTGCCAGCAGTCGCCGCCGACAGGGTGATTCTCAGCCCCAGCATTTT. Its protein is CASSRRRQGDSQPQHF.

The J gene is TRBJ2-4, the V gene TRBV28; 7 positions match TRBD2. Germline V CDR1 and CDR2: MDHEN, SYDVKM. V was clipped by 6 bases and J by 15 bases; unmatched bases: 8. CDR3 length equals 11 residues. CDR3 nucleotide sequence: TGTGCCAGCAGACAGACGACTAGCCTGTACTTC. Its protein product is CASRQTTSLYF. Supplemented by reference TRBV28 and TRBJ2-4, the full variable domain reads DVKVTQSSRYLVKRTGEKVFLECVQDMDHENMFWYRQDPGLGLRLIYFSYDVKMKEKGDIPEGYSVSREKKERFSLILESASTNQTSMYLCASRQTTSLYFGAGTRLSVL.

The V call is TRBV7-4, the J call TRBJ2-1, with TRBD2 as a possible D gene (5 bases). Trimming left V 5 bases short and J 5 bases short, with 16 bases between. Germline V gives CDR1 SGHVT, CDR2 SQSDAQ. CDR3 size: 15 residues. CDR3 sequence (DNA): TGTGCCAGCAGCCGAGCGGTCGGCGGTGACAATGAGCAGTTCTTC. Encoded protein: CASSRAVGGDNEQFF.

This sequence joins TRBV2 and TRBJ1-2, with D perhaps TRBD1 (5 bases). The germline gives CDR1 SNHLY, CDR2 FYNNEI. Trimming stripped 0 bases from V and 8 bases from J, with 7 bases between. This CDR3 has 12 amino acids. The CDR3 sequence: CASSEARGGYTF. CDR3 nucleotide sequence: TGTGCCAGCAGTGAAGCGCGGGGGGGCTACACCTTC.

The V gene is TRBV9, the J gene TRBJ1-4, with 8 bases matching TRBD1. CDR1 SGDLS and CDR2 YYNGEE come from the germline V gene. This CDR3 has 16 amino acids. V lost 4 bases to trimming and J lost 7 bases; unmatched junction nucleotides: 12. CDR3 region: CASSPPPGQALEKLFF. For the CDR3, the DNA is TGTGCCAGCAGCCCCCCTCCGGGACAGGCCCTTGAAAAACTGTTTTTT.

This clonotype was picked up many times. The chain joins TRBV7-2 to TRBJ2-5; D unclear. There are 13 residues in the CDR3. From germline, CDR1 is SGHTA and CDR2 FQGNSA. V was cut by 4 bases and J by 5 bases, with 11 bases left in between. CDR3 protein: CASSSRWMETQYF. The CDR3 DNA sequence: TGTGCCAGCAGCTCCAGGTGGATGGAGACCCAGTACTTC.

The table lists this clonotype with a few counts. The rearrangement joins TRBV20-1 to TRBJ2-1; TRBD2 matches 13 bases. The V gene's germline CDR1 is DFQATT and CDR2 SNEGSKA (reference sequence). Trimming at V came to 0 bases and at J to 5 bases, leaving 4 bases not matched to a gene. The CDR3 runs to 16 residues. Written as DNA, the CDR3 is TGCAGTGCTAGAGATGCGACTAGCGGGAGGAACAATGAGCAGTTCTTC. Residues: CSARDATSGRNNEQFF.

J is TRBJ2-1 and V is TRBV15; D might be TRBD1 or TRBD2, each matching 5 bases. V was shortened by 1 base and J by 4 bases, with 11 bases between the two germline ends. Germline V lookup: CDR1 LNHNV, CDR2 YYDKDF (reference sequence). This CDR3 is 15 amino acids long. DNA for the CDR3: TGTGCCACCAGCAGAGGGGGGAACCGATACAATGAGCAGTTCTTC. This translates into CATSRGGNRYNEQFF.

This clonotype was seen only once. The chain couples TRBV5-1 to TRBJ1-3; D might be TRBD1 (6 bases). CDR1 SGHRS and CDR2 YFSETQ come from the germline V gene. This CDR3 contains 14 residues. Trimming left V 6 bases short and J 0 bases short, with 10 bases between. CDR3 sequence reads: CASKQGTSGNTIYF. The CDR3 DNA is TGCGCCAGCAAGCAGGGGACCTCTGGAAACACCATATATTTT.

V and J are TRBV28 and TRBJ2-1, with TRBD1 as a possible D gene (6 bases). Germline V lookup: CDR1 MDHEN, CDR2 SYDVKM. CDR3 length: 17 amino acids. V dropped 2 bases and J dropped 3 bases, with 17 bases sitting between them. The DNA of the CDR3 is TGTGCCAGCAGTTTAAGGGACATCAATTCCCTCTACAATGAGCAGTTCTTC. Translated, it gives CASSLRDINSLYNEQFF. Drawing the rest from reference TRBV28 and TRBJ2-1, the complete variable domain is DVKVTQSSRYLVKRTGEKVFLECVQDMDHENMFWYRQDPGLGLRLIYFSYDVKMKEKGDIPEGYSVSREKKERFSLILESASTNQTSMYLCASSLRDINSLYNEQFFGPGTRLTVL.

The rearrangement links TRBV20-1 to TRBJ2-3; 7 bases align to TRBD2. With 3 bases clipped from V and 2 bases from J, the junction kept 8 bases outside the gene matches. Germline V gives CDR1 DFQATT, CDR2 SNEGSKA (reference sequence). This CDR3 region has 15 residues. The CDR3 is CSASGGRAFTDTQYF. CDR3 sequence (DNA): TGCAGTGCTAGTGGAGGGAGGGCCTTCACAGATACGCAGTATTTT.

Here the CDR3 reads CASSLRQGEAFF. Written as DNA, the CDR3 is TGTGCCAGCAGTTTACGACAGGGGGAGGCTTTCTTT. The J gene is TRBJ1-1, the V gene TRBV28, with 9 bases aligning to TRBD1. This CDR3 region has 12 residues. Trimming took 2 bases from V and 11 from J; bases not matched to a gene: 3. Per germline, CDR1 MDHEN and CDR2 SYDVKM.

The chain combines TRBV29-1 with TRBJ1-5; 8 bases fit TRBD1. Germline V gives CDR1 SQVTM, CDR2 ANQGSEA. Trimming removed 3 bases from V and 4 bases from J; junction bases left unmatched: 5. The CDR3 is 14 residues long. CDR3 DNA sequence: TGCAGCGTTGACGGCAGGGGGCGAAATCAGCCCCAGCATTTT. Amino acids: CSVDGRGRNQPQHF.

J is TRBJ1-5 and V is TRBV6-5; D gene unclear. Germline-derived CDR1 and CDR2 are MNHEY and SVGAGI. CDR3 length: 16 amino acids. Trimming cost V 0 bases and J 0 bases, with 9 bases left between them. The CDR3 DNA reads TGTGCCAGCAGTTACTCGTATAGTGTTAGCAATCAGCCCCAGCATTTT. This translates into CASSYSYSVSNQPQHF.

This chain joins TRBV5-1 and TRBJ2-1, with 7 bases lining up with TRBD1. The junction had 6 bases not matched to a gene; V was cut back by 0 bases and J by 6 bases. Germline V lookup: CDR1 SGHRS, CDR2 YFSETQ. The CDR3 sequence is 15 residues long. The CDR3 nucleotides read TGCGCCAGCAGCTTGGCCGTGACAGGGCTCAATGAGCAGTTCTTC. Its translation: CASSLAVTGLNEQFF.